This TCR beta chain was profiled in a study of blood T cell repertoires in COVID-19. Across the study: Both acute and convalescent COVID-19 samples were obtained from the United States, Italy and Spain.

Germline trimming cut 7 bases from V and 4 bases from J; bases unmatched to any gene: 13. Germline V gives CDR1 MRHNA, CDR2 SNTAGT. The CDR3 runs to 16 residues. How the authors handled the data: Reference gene primer amplification yielded estimated nucleated cell counts. The repertoire was sequenced with immunoSEQ multiplex PCR; TCRdb's copy has only in-frame clones and lacks some. V, J and clone size are those of that table, while D and trimming were read from the DNA. The sample holds about 380,000 clones; 70% to 90% are singletons and the top ten take about 1.2%. The TCR originated in a woman aged 18-35 years who had recovered from COVID-19. The V gene is TRBV6-4, the J gene TRBJ1-5; 7 bases match TRBD1. Source material: PBMCs or T cells enriched from blood (not recorded which). The CDR3 reads CASIYPAGTENQPQHF. The DNA for the CDR3 is TGTGCCAGCATTTACCCCGCCGGGACAGAAAATCAGCCCCAGCATTTT.